These 17 T cell receptor beta chains were sequenced from one sample in a study of T cells in localized non-small cell lung cancer. Libraries were prepared by immunoSEQ multiplex PCR; TCRdb keeps only in-frame clonotypes and omits some of them. The sample holds some 19,000 clones; 80% to 95% are singletons and the top ten take roughly 4%. Source: peripheral blood, taken before any cancer treatment. The receptors were sampled from a male donor aged 60 or over with stage I squamous cell lung carcinoma.

The V and J genes are TRBV28 and TRBJ1-2; 7 bases are a match to TRBD1. Unmatched junction bases numbered 3, after V lost 6 bases and J lost 2 bases. Germline CDR1 is MDHEN and CDR2 is SYDVKM. This CDR3 has 13 residues. The CDR3 coding sequence is TGTGCCAGCAGCCGGACAGGCAACTATGGCTACACCTTC. This gives the protein CASSRTGNYGYTF.

The chain is built from TRBV11-2 and TRBJ2-3; D not certain. CDR1 and CDR2 (germline): SGHAT, FQNNGV. V lost 3 bases to trimming and J lost 0 bases, with 1 base between them. The CDR3 length is 12 residues. CDR3 in amino acids: CASSFSTDTQYF. CDR3 nucleotide sequence: TGTGCCAGCAGCTTCAGCACAGATACGCAGTATTTT.

V gene TRBV28 combines with J gene TRBJ2-2, with D possibly being TRBD1 (6 bases). The V and J ends lost 3 bases and 2 bases respectively, with 13 bases between them. CDR3 length: 16 amino acids. Germline assignment: CDR1 MDHEN and CDR2 SYDVKM. In DNA, the CDR3 is TGTGCCAGCAGTTTGGCGGACAGCACTAACACCGGGGAGCTGTTTTTT. Its translation is CASSLADSTNTGELFF.

This chain links TRBV7-9 with TRBJ2-2, with TRBD1 as a possible D gene (6 bases). Germline assignment: CDR1 SEHNR and CDR2 FQNEAQ (reference sequence). Trimming pared 1 base from V and 1 base from J, leaving 7 bases between. CDR3 size: 15 residues. In nucleotides, the CDR3 is TGTGCCAGCAGCTTAGACAGGGAGAACACCGGGGAGCTGTTTTTT. Translation: CASSLDRENTGELFF.

This clone occurred a few times. This sequence joins TRBV5-5 and TRBJ1-2; 10 bases line up with TRBD1. Germline CDR1 and CDR2: SGHKS and YYEKEE (reference sequence). The ends lost 7 bases at V and 6 bases at J; junction bases unmatched: 6. CDR3 length: 13 amino acids. CDR3: CASQTGTGDGYTF. The CDR3 region has the DNA TGTGCCAGCCAAACCGGGACAGGGGATGGCTACACCTTC.

The gene calls are TRBV11-2 and TRBJ2-5; D is possibly TRBD2 (5 bases). Between the trimmed V and J ends, which lost 7 bases and 5 bases, there was a span of 17 bases. Germline V gene lookup returns CDR1 SGHAT and CDR2 FQNNGV. This CDR3 region has 14 residues. The CDR3 sequence is CASKLGSGSETQYF. The CDR3 DNA reads TGTGCCAGCAAACTAGGGAGCGGTTCGGAGACCCAGTACTTC.

The V gene is TRBV2, the J gene TRBJ2-7; 8 bases align to TRBD2. Germline-derived CDR1 and CDR2 are SNHLY and FYNNEI. There are 12 residues in the CDR3. With V trimmed by 6 bases and J by 4 bases, 2 bases remained unmatched. CDR3 sequence (DNA): TGTGCCAGCAGAGAGCGGGAGTACGAGCAGTACTTC. Its protein is CASREREYEQYF.

The chain has TRBV7-3 and TRBJ2-1, with 10 bases that match TRBD2. Germline loops: CDR1 SGHTA, CDR2 FQGTGA. CDR3 length equals 13 residues. V lost 8 bases to trimming and J lost 5 bases; unmatched junction nucleotides: 3. The CDR3 loop reads CASSGTSDNEQFF. CDR3 DNA: TGTGCCAGCTCCGGGACTAGCGACAATGAGCAGTTCTTC. Based on the CDR3 plus reference TRBV7-3 and TRBJ2-1, the full variable domain is GAGVSQTPSNKVTEKGKYVELRCDPISGHTALYWYRQSLGQGPEFLIYFQGTGAADDSGLPNDRFFAVRPEGSVSTLKIQRTERGDSAVYLCASSGTSDNEQFFGPGTRLTVL.

The chain recombines TRBV6-1 with TRBJ1-1; D is ambiguous. Trimming pared 3 bases from V and 4 bases from J, leaving 21 bases between. The CDR3 consists of 17 residues. CDR1 is MNHNS, CDR2 SASEGT, per germline. Here the CDR3 reads CASSDPTRLARATEAFF. The CDR3, as DNA: TGTGCCAGCAGTGACCCAACACGACTTGCGAGGGCCACTGAAGCTTTCTTT.

The V gene is TRBV5-1, the J gene TRBJ1-1; D is unclear. The CDR3 loop spans 14 amino acids. Germline CDR1 is SGHRS and CDR2 is YFSETQ. The V gene lost 0 bases and the J gene lost 1 base, with 7 bases spanning the gap. Here the CDR3 DNA reads TGCGCCAGCAGCTTGGCTCCAGAGAACACTGAAGCTTTCTTT. Translation: CASSLAPENTEAFF.

This clone showed up just once. This chain links TRBV7-2 with TRBJ1-2; TRBD1 is a possible D gene (5 bases). This CDR3 region has 15 residues. With 5 bases removed from V and 1 base from J, the gap between germline ends came to 14 bases. Germline loops: CDR1 SGHTA, CDR2 FQGNSA. This CDR3 reads CASSVDRDGNYGYTF. The CDR3 DNA is TGTGCCAGCAGCGTCGACCGGGACGGTAACTATGGCTACACCTTC.

The V and J genes are TRBV5-6 and TRBJ1-5; D not certain. The CDR3 has 15 residues. Per germline, CDR1 SGHDT and CDR2 YYEEEE. The V gene lost 1 base and the J gene lost 0 bases, with 8 bases spanning the gap. CDR3 region: CASSLNPYSNQPQHF. The DNA of the CDR3 is TGTGCCAGCAGCTTGAATCCCTATAGCAATCAGCCCCAGCATTTT.

V and J are TRBV4-3 and TRBJ1-6; D is unclear. CDR3 length: 17 amino acids. V lost 1 base and J lost 9, with 19 bases in between. CDR1 LGHNA and CDR2 YSLEER come from the germline V gene. This CDR3 is CASSQVSGVSGSSPLHF. As DNA, the CDR3 is TGCGCCAGCAGCCAAGTGAGCGGGGTATCGGGTAGTTCACCCCTCCACTTT.

This chain connects TRBV9 to TRBJ1-1; the match to TRBD1 covers 7 bases. V lost 0 bases to trimming and J lost 5 bases; unmatched junction nucleotides: 13. There are 17 residues in the CDR3. The germline V gene encodes CDR1 SGDLS and CDR2 YYNGEE. CDR3: CASSVGPPGGEGTEAFF. In DNA, the CDR3 is TGTGCCAGCAGCGTAGGGCCTCCAGGGGGTGAGGGTACTGAAGCTTTCTTT.

The chain combines TRBV6-5 with TRBJ2-7, with 9 bases fitting TRBD1. The CDR3 covers 15 residues. CDR1 is MNHEY, CDR2 SVGAGI, per germline. J gave up 2 bases and V 6 bases, and 8 bases lay outside the gene matches. In nucleotides, the CDR3 is TGTGCCAGCAGGACCACGGGACAGGGTGCCTACGAGCAGTACTTC. Translation gives CASRTTGQGAYEQYF.

V gene TRBV28 combines with J gene TRBJ2-3, with TRBD2 matching 8 bases. The CDR3 spans 19 residues. CDR1 and CDR2 from the germline V gene are MDHEN and SYDVKM. V trimming: 4 bases; J trimming: 3 bases; junction bases outside the gene matches: 18. CDR3 in amino acids: CASSSPTRDTSGITDTQYF. CDR3 DNA sequence: TGTGCCAGCAGTTCTCCAACGCGGGATACTAGCGGAATAACAGATACGCAGTATTTT. Looking up the rest from reference TRBV28 and TRBJ2-3 gives the full variable domain: DVKVTQSSRYLVKRTGEKVFLECVQDMDHENMFWYRQDPGLGLRLIYFSYDVKMKEKGDIPEGYSVSREKKERFSLILESASTNQTSMYLCASSSPTRDTSGITDTQYFGPGTRLTVL.

This clone appeared once. This chain links TRBV29-1 with TRBJ1-2; 9 bases align to TRBD1. CDR1 is SQVTM and CDR2 is ANQGSEA in the germline V gene. Trimming took 6 bases from V and 5 from J; bases not matched to a gene: 7. The CDR3 extends over 13 amino acids. The CDR3: CSVRQGEYYGYTF. The CDR3 coding sequence is TGCAGCGTAAGACAGGGGGAATATTATGGCTACACCTTC. The full variable domain, in which reference TRBV29-1 and TRBJ1-2 provide the parts outside the CDR3, is SAVISQKPSRDICQRGTSLTIQCQVDSQVTMMFWYRQQPGQSLTLIATANQGSEATYESGFVIDKFPISRPNLTFSTLTVSNMSPEDSSIYLCSVRQGEYYGYTFGSGTRLTVV.